These 3 T cell receptor beta chains came from one sample sequenced in a study of blood T cell repertoires in COVID-19. The method was immunoSEQ multiplex PCR; TCRdb's version includes in-frame clones alone and lacks a portion of them. The table records some 260,000 clones, around nine tenths of them present only once. The sample consisted of PBMCs or T cells enriched from blood (not recorded which). The receptors stem from a man in his forties who had recovered from COVID-19.

The gene calls are TRBV11-2 and TRBJ2-1, with D possibly TRBD2 on 6 matching bases. Trimming stripped 0 bases from V and 9 bases from J, with 15 bases between. Per germline, CDR1 SGHAT and CDR2 FQNNGV. The CDR3 spans 15 residues. This CDR3 reads CASSLDHRTTGEQFF. CDR3 nucleotides: TGTGCCAGCAGCTTAGATCACCGGACTACGGGTGAGCAGTTCTTC.

The V and J genes are TRBV6-2 or TRBV6-3 and TRBJ2-6, with no clear D. Germline loops: CDR1 MNHEY, CDR2 SVGEGT. V shed 4 bases and J shed 2 bases, with 9 bases lying between them. The CDR3 covers 15 residues. CDR3 in amino acids: CASSFSGAGANVLTF. The DNA for the CDR3 is TGTGCCAGCAGTTTTTCGGGTGCTGGGGCCAACGTCCTGACTTTC.

This rearrangement joins TRBV5-1 to TRBJ2-2, with D possibly TRBD2 on 5 matching bases. The CDR3 has 15 residues. The germline CDR1 and CDR2 sequences are SGHRS and YFSETQ. V was clipped by 1 base and J by 4 bases, with 11 bases between them. CDR3 nucleotides: TGCGCCAGCAGCTTGTATCGAGGGAGCACCGGGGAGCTGTTTTTT. It is translated as CASSLYRGSTGELFF. The full variable domain, rest sourced from reference TRBV5-1 and TRBJ2-2, is KAGVTQTPRYLIKTRGQQVTLSCSPISGHRSVSWYQQTPGQGLQFLFEYFSETQRNKGNFPGRFSGRQFSNSRSEMNVSTLELGDSALYLCASSLYRGSTGELFFGEGSRLTVL.